This TCR beta chain was identified during a study of identical twins' blood T cells. Study-level information: Roughly twelve libraries, six alpha and six beta, gave some 48 million reads.

This clonotype was seen only a few times. Original data processing: Each donor had about 95,000 to nearly 500,000 clonotypes. TCRdb reanalysed the 5' RACE reads using MiXCR and keeps one entry per CDR3 protein. TCRdb, rather than the study authors, made the V and J calls. The sample has 300,000 to 400,000 distinct CDR3 sequences; roughly 28% are singletons. The CDR3 runs 15 residues. Trimming cost V 2 bases and J 5 bases, with 12 bases left between them. CDR1 and CDR2 (germline): LNHDA, SQIVND (reference sequence). The specimen was PBMCs. V gene TRBV19 combines with J gene TRBJ2-2; D may correspond to TRBD1 or TRBD2 (5 bases each). The TCR was taken from a woman between 18 and 49 years old in good health. In DNA, the CDR3 is TGTGCCAGTAGTATACCCGGGACCCCAACCGGGGAGCTGTTTTTT. Translation: CASSIPGTPTGELFF. Full variable domain (missing parts from reference TRBV19 and TRBJ2-2): DGGITQSPKYLFRKEGQNVTLSCEQNLNHDAMYWYRQDPGQGLRLIYYSQIVNDFQKGDIAEGYSVSREKKESFPLTVTSAQKNPTAFYLCASSIPGTPTGELFFGEGSRLTVL.